This T cell receptor (beta chain) was sequenced for a study of blood T cell repertoires in COVID-19. This CDR3 has 15 amino acids. Looked up from germline, CDR1 is KGHSH and CDR2 is LQKENI. J gave up 5 bases and V 4 bases, and 7 bases lay outside the gene matches. Only in-frame clones appear in the TCRdb table, and some are missing; sequencing was by immunoSEQ multiplex PCR. Among 270,000 or so clones, 90% were seen once, and the ten largest hold roughly 2.2%. The sample comprised peripheral blood. The V and J genes are TRBV18 and TRBJ1-4; 7 nucleotides align to TRBD1. This TCR was sampled from a woman aged 55-69 years with COVID-19, enrolled during active disease. The CDR3 region is CASSRRTGGNEKLFF. The CDR3, as DNA: TGTGCCAGCTCACGACGGACAGGAGGAAATGAAAAACTGTTTTTT.